This TCR beta chain comes out of a study of identical twins. TCRdb redid the calling of the 5' RACE reads with MiXCR, one entry per CDR3 protein. This sample has 400,000 to 550,000 distinct CDR3 sequences, with approximately 22% found just once. Per germline, CDR1 KGHSH and CDR2 LQKENI. CDR3 length equals 16 residues. After removal of 4 bases from V and 6 bases from J, the junction contained 10 bases not matched to a gene. The same sample was also used in a study of T cells expressing NK-cell markers. That paper notes: All TCR beta repertoires analysed originated from sorted CD3+CD56+NKG2C+, CD3+CD56+NKG2C- and CD3+CD56-NKG2C+ T cells. Seven HCMV-seropositive donors and one seronegative donor made up the eight sequenced donors. The study found dominant NKG2C+ clonotypes at about 1.0-7.5% of CD8+ T cells in 5 or 6 donors. Dominance of the CD3+CD56-NKG2C+ fraction by these clonotypes also held in several donors.

V usage is TRBV18 and J usage is TRBJ2-1; 9 positions agree with TRBD2. Sequences were obtained from CD4+ T cells sorted from blood. The sequence derives from a woman aged 18-29 years in good health. CDR3 coding DNA: TGTGCCAGCTCACGGATTAGCGGGAGAATCGGCAATGAGCAGTTCTTC. Translating it yields CASSRISGRIGNEQFF.